This is a list of T cell receptor beta chains from one sample in a study of cytomegalovirus exposure and HLA in healthy donors. Libraries were prepared by immunoSEQ multiplex PCR; TCRdb keeps only in-frame clonotypes and omits some of them. The table shows under 55,000 clones, with 80% occurring only once. The source material was PBMCs. These receptors were collected from a man under 40 in good health and CMV-seropositive. Both conserved end residues are part of each CDR3.

TRBV5-1,TRBJ1-6,CASSLGTGSSYNSPLHF
TRBV7-9,TRBJ2-3,CASSFERGITDTQYF
TRBV6-5,TRBJ1-6,CASRSTDRANSPLHF
TRBV6-6,TRBJ2-7,CASSTGLAAYEQYF
TRBV6-1,TRBJ1-1,CASSEEVSRGTEAFF
TRBV5-6,TRBJ2-7,CASSAGEYEQYF
TRBV28,TRBJ1-4,CASSFAGQEEEKLFF
TRBV5-5,TRBJ2-3,CASRRVISGTSTDTQYF
TRBV5-1,TRBJ1-3,CASSLSTGQGNTIYF
TRBV7-2,TRBJ1-1,CASSFLRQGGTEAFF
TRBV10-3,.,CAITRQGGTGELFF
TRBV11-2,TRBJ2-7,CASSRVAYEQYF
TRBV5-4,TRBJ1-2,CASSLGSAGLYGYTF
TRBV11-3,TRBJ2-3,CASSLDNRGHTQYF
TRBV30,TRBJ1-2,CAWTGTGLQGGF
TRBV4-2,TRBJ2-3,CASSQGLLDTQYF
TRBV27,TRBJ1-1,CASSPGGPALAFF
TRBV7-8,TRBJ2-7,CASSDRAFGYF
TRBV6-5,TRBJ1-3,CASRGTGGGNTIYF
TRBV2,TRBJ2-2,CASQGIKETVNTGELFF
TRBV2,TRBJ2-1,CASSGGVGFF
TRBV30,TRBJ1-1,CAWARGSVTEAFF
TRBV15,TRBJ2-1,CATSRQRGQYNEQFF
TRBV5-6,TRBJ1-2,CASRTTGLEGYTF
TRBV5-6,TRBJ1-2,CASSGQGYGYTF
TRBV5-5,TRBJ2-3,CASSFTASKGALPDTQYF
TRBV19,TRBJ2-5,CASSSGLETQYF
TRBV25-1,TRBJ2-5,CASKFKTIPQETQYF
TRBV30,TRBJ2-3,CAWSTSAPPDTQYF
TRBV5-1,TRBJ1-4,CASSMFEGDRLFF
TRBV2,TRBJ2-7,CASSSHHSYEQYF
TRBV7-7,TRBJ2-1,CASSQGKTSGEQFF
TRBV6-5,TRBJ2-3,CASGLAGETDTQYF
TRBV19,TRBJ2-1,CASTTTGSGEQFF
TRBV5-6,TRBJ1-6,CASSLDRTSSYNSPLHF
TRBV27,TRBJ2-7,CASATGLKTYEQYF
TRBV7-9,TRBJ1-1,CSSSPVTNEAFF
TRBV7-3,TRBJ1-1,CASSLTPGKAFF
TRBV7-2,TRBJ1-1,CASRPNRQGWTEAFF
TRBV30,TRBJ1-6,CAWVDSRHSPLHF
TRBV29-1,TRBJ1-1,CSVGQGFFMNTEAFF
TRBV9,TRBJ2-5,CASSSDRGTGETQYF